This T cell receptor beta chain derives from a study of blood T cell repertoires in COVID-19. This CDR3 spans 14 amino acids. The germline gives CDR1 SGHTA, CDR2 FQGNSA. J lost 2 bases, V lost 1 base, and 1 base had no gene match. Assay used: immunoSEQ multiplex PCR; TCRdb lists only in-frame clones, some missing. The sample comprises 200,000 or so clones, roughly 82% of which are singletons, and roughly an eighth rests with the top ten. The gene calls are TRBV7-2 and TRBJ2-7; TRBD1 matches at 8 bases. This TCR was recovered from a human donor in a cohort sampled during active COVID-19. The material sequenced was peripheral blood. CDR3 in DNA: TGTGCCAGCAGCTTAGGGGACAGGCCCTACGAGCAGTACTTC. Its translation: CASSLGDRPYEQYF.